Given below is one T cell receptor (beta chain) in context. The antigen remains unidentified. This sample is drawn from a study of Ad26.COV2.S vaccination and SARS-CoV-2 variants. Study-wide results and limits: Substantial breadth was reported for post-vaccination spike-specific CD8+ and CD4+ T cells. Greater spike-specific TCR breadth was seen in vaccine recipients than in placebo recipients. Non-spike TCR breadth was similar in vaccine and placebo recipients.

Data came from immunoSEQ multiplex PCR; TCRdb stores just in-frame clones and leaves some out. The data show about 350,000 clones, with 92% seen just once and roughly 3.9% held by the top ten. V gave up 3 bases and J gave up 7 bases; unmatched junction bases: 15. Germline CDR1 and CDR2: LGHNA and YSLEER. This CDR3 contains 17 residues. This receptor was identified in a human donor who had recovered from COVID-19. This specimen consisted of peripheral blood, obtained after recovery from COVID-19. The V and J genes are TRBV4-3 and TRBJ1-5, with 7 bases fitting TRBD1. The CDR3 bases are TGCGCCAGCAGCCAGGTGACAGGGACGGGTTGGGGACAGCCCCAGCATTTT. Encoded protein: CASSQVTGTGWGQPQHF.